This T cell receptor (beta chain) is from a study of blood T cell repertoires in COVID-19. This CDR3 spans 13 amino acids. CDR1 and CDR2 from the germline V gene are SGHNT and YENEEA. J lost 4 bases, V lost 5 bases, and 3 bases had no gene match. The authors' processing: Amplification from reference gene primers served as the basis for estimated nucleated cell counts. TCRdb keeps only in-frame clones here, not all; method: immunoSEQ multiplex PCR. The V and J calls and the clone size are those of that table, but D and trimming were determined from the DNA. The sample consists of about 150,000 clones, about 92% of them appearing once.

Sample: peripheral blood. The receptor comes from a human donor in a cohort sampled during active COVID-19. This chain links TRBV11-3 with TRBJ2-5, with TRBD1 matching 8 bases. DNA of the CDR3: TGTGCCAGCAGCCTCGACAGGGGAGAGACCCAGTACTTC. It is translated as CASSLDRGETQYF.